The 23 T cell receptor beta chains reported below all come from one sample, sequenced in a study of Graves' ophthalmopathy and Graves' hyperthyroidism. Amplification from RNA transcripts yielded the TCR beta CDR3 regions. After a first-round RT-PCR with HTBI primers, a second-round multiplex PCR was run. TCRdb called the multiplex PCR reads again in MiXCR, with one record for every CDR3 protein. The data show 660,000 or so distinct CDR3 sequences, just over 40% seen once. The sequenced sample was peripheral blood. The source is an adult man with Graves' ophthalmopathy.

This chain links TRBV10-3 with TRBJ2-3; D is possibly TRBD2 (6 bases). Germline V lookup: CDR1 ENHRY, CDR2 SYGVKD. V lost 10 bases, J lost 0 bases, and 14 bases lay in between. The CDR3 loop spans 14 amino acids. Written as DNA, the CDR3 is TGTGCCAGCATTACGCGGGGAAGCACAGATACGCAGTATTTT. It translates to CASITRGSTDTQYF.

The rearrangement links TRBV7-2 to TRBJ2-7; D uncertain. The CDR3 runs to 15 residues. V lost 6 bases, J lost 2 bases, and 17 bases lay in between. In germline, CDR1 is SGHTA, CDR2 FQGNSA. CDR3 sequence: CASSSPGIRAYEQYF. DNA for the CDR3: TGTGCCAGCAGTTCCCCTGGAATCAGAGCCTACGAGCAGTACTTC.

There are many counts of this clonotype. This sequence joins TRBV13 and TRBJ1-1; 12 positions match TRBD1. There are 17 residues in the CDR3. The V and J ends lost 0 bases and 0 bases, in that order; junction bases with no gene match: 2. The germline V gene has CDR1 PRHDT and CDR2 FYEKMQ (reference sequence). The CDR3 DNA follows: TGTGCCAGCAGCTTAGGGGGACAGGGGGCCTTGAACACTGAAGCTTTCTTT. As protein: CASSLGGQGALNTEAFF.

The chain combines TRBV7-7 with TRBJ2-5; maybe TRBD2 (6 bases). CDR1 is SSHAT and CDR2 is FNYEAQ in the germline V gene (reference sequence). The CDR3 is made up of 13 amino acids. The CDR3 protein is CTSELASQETQYF. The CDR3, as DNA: TGTACCTCCGAGCTAGCGAGCCAAGAGACCCAGTACTTC.

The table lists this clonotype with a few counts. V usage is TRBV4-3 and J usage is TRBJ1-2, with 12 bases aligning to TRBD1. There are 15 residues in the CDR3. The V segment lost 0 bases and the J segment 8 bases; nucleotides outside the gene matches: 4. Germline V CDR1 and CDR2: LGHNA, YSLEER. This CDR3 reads CASSQDPGTGGGYTF. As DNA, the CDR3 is TGCGCCAGCAGCCAAGACCCCGGGACAGGGGGCGGCTACACCTTC.

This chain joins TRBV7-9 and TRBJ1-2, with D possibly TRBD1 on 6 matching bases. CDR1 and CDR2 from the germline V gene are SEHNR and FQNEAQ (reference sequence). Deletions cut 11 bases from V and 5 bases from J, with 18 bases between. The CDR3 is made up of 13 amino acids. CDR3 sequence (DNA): TGTGCCTGGAGTCCCCCAGGGGCATATGGCTACACCTTC. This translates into CAWSPPGAYGYTF.

The CDR3 sequence is CASSLDSQSNQPQHF. In DNA form, the CDR3 reads TGTGCCAGCAGCCTCGACAGTCAAAGCAATCAGCCCCAGCATTTT. The chain has TRBV7-9 and TRBJ1-5; a possible D gene is TRBD1 (5 bases). The CDR3 is 15 residues long. Germline CDR1 reads SEHNR; CDR2 reads FQNEAQ (reference sequence). The ends were cut back, 5 bases at V and 1 base at J, with 12 bases in the middle.

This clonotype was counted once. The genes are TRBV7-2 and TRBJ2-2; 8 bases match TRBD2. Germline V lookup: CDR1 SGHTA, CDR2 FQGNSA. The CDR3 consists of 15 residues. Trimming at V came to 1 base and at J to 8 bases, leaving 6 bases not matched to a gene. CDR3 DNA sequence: TGTGCCAGCAGCTTAGATCCGGGGGGGTCTGGGGAGCTGTTTTTT. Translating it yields CASSLDPGGSGELFF.

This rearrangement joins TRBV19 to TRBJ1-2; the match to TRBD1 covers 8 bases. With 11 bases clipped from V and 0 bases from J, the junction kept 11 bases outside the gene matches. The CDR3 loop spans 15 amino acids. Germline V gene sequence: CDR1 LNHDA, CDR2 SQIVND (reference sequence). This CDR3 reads CAWSPPTGANYGYTF. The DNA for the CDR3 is TGTGCCTGGAGTCCACCGACAGGGGCTAACTATGGCTACACCTTC.

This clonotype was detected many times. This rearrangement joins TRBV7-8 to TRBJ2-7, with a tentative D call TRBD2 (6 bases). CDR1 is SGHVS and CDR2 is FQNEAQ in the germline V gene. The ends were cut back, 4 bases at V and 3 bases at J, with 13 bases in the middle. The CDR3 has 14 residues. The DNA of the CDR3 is TGTGCCAGCAGCTCGTATGGGACTGTCTACGAGCAGTACTTC. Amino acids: CASSSYGTVYEQYF.

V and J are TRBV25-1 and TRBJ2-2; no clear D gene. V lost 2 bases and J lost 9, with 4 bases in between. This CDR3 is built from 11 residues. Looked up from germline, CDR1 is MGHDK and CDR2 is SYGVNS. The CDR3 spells CASSEVWELFF. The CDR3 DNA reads TGTGCCAGCAGTGAAGTGTGGGAGCTGTTTTTT.

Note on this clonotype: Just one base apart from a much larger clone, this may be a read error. CDR3 in DNA: TGCGCCAGCAGCTGGGAGTGGGCGACGAACACCGGGGAGCTGTTTTTT. This encodes CASSWEWATNTGELFF. This sequence joins TRBV5-1 and TRBJ2-2, with D perhaps matching TRBD2 (5 bases). The CDR3 runs 16 residues. The germline CDR1 and CDR2 sequences are SGHRS and YFSETQ. Trimming took off 3 bases at V and 0 bases at J, with 12 bases between the two ends. The whole variable domain, filled in from reference TRBV5-1 and TRBJ2-2, reads KAGVTQTPRYLIKTRGQQVTLSCSPISGHRSVSWYQQTPGQGLQFLFEYFSETQRNKGNFPGRFSGRQFSNSRSEMNVSTLELGDSALYLCASSWEWATNTGELFFGEGSRLTVL.

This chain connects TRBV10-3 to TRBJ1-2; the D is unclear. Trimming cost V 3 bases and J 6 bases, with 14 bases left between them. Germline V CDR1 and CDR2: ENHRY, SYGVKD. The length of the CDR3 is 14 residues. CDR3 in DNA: TGTGCCATCAGTGACCCCAACGGGCACGATGGCTACACCTTC. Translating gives CAISDPNGHDGYTF.

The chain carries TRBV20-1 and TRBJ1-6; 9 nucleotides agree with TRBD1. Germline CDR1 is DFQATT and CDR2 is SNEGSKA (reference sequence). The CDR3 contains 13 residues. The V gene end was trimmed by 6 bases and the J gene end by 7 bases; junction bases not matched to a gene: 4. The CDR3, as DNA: TGCAGTGCCTTACAGGGGGCGAATTCACCCCTCCACTTT. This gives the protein CSALQGANSPLHF.

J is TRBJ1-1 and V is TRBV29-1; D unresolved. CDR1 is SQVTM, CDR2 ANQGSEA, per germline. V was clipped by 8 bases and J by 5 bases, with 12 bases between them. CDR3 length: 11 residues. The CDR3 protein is CSRMTGTEAFF. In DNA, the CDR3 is TGCAGCCGAATGACGGGGACTGAAGCTTTCTTT.

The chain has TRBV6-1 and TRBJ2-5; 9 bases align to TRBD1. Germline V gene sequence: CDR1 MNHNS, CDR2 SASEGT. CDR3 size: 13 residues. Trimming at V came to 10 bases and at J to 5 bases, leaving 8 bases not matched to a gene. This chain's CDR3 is CATGTGWWETQYF. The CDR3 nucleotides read TGTGCCACCGGGACAGGGTGGTGGGAGACCCAGTACTTC.

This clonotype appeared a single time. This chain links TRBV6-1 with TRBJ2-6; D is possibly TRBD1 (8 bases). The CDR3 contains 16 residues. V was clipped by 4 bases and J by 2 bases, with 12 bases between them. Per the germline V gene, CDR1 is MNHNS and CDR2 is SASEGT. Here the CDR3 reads CASSGTGGAGANVLTF. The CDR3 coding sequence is TGTGCCAGCAGTGGAACAGGGGGGGCTGGGGCCAACGTCCTGACTTTC.

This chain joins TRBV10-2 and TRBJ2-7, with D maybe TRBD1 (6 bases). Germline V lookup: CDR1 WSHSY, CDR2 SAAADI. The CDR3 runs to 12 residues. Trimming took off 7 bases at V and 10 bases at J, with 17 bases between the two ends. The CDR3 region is CASTSGRGDQYF. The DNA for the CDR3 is TGCGCCAGCACCTCGGGCAGGGGCGACCAGTACTTC.

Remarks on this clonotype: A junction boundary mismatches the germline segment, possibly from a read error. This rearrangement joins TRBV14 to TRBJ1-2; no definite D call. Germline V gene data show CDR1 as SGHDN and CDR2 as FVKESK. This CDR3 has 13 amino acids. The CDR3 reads CANSPSDLGGYTF. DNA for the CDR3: TGTGCCAACAGCCCCTCCGACTTGGGAGGCTACACCTTC.

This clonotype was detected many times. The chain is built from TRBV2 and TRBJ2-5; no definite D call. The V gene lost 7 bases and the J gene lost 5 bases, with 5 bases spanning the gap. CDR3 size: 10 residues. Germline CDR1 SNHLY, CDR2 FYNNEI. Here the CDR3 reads CASNRETQYF. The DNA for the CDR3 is TGTGCCAGCAACCGGGAGACCCAGTACTTC.

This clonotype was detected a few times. The CDR3 reads CASRRTGADNLDTIYF. The CDR3 DNA reads TGTGCCAGCAGAAGGACAGGGGCCGATAATTTGGACACCATATATTTT. This chain uses TRBV27 with TRBJ1-3; 9 bases match TRBD1. V dropped 6 bases and J dropped 8; count of bases not matched to a gene: 14. CDR3 length equals 16 residues. The germline V gene encodes CDR1 MNHEY and CDR2 SMNVEV (reference sequence).

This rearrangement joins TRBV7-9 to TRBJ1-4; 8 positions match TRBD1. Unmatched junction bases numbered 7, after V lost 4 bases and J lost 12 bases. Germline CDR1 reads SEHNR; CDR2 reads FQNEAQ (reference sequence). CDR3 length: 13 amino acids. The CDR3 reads CASSSQGARELFF. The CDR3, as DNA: TGTGCCAGCAGCTCTCAGGGGGCTAGGGAACTGTTTTTT.

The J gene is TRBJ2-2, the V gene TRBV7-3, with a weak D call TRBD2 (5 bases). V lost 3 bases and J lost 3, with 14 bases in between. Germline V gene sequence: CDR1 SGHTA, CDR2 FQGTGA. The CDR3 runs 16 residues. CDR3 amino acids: CASSFGIKAYTGELFF. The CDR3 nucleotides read TGTGCCAGCAGCTTCGGGATCAAGGCTTACACCGGGGAGCTGTTTTTT.